Shown below are 23 T cell receptor beta chains from a single sample sequenced in a study of blood T cell repertoires in COVID-19. Sequencing used immunoSEQ multiplex PCR; TCRdb keeps in-frame clones, though not all of them. The table lists some 80,000 clones, approximately 91% of them singletons. The sequencing sample was made of peripheral blood. Source of these receptors: a man between 50 and 59 years old with COVID-19, enrolled during active disease.

The chain couples TRBV5-1 to TRBJ2-7; D not resolved. V was pared by 4 bases and J by 6 bases, with 14 bases between. Germline V gene lookup returns CDR1 SGHRS and CDR2 YFSETQ. The CDR3 has 13 residues. DNA for the CDR3: TGCGCCAGCAGCCCGCTCGGTGGCGGCGAGCAGTACGTC. It is translated as CASSPLGGGEQYV.

The rearrangement joins TRBV11-2 to TRBJ2-1, with 15 bases lining up with TRBD2. CDR3 length: 16 amino acids. The germline V gene has CDR1 SGHAT and CDR2 FQNNGV. V trimming: 3 bases; J trimming: 9 bases; junction bases outside the gene matches: 6. The CDR3 sequence: CASSLAGLAGGREQFF. The CDR3 DNA follows: TGTGCCAGCAGCTTGGCGGGACTAGCGGGAGGACGTGAGCAGTTCTTC.

The J gene is TRBJ1-3, the V gene TRBV5-1; tentatively, D is TRBD1 (6 bases). The germline V gene has CDR1 SGHRS and CDR2 YFSETQ. This CDR3 spans 14 amino acids. Trimming left V 1 base short and J 4 bases short, with 9 bases between. The CDR3 region has the DNA TGCGCCAGCAGCTTGACAGGGCTGGGAAACACCATATATTTT. This translates into CASSLTGLGNTIYF.

The chain is built from TRBV19 and TRBJ2-2, with 7 bases aligning to TRBD1. V lost 7 bases, J lost 4 bases, and 18 bases stayed unmatched. The CDR3 runs 18 residues. Germline V gene sequence: CDR1 LNHDA, CDR2 SQIVND (reference sequence). This CDR3 reads CASNTGAMFGGATGELFF. CDR3 in DNA: TGTGCCAGTAATACAGGGGCCATGTTTGGCGGTGCCACCGGGGAGCTGTTTTTT.

The chain is built from TRBV25-1 and TRBJ2-5; tentatively, D is TRBD1 (6 bases). V lost 2 bases and J lost 0, with 13 bases in between. The CDR3 loop spans 16 amino acids. In germline, CDR1 is MGHDK, CDR2 SYGVNS. CDR3 in amino acids: CASSELAGVYQETQYF. DNA of the CDR3: TGTGCCAGCAGTGAACTGGCAGGGGTGTACCAAGAGACCCAGTACTTC.

The rearrangement links TRBV10-3 to TRBJ2-1, with D maybe TRBD2 (6 bases). The germline V gene has CDR1 ENHRY and CDR2 SYGVKD. This CDR3 is 16 amino acids long. Trimming pared 4 bases from V and 3 bases from J, leaving 16 bases between. CDR3 protein: CAISGREVISYNEQFF. DNA of the CDR3: TGTGCCATCAGTGGGAGGGAGGTAATAAGCTACAATGAGCAGTTCTTC.

V and J are TRBV28 and TRBJ2-4; TRBD2 aligns across 7 bases. Trimming took 3 bases from V and 0 from J; bases not matched to a gene: 5. The germline V gene has CDR1 MDHEN and CDR2 SYDVKM. This CDR3 comprises 16 residues. This CDR3 reads CASSFWGGLAKNIQYF. DNA of the CDR3: TGTGCCAGCAGTTTTTGGGGGGGTTTAGCCAAAAACATTCAGTACTTC. Variable domain in full (rest from reference TRBV28 and TRBJ2-4): DVKVTQSSRYLVKRTGEKVFLECVQDMDHENMFWYRQDPGLGLRLIYFSYDVKMKEKGDIPEGYSVSREKKERFSLILESASTNQTSMYLCASSFWGGLAKNIQYFGAGTRLSVL.

The chain carries TRBV6-2 or TRBV6-3 and TRBJ2-7, with D perhaps TRBD2 (6 bases). The CDR3 sequence is 13 residues long. The germline CDR1 and CDR2 sequences are MNHEY and SVGEGT. Between the trimmed V and J ends, which lost 3 bases and 4 bases, there was a span of 10 bases. CDR3 sequence (DNA): TGTGCCAGCAGTTATTGGGGAGGATACGAGCAGTACTTC. Translated: CASSYWGGYEQYF.

This clone showed up just once. The chain recombines TRBV11-3 with TRBJ2-1; D possibly corresponds to TRBD2 (5 bases). This CDR3 contains 13 residues. Trimming left V 0 bases short and J 7 bases short, with 7 bases between. Germline assignment: CDR1 SGHNT and CDR2 YENEEA. The CDR3 loop is CASSLDRGNEQFF. CDR3 sequence (DNA): TGTGCCAGCAGCTTAGATCGAGGGAATGAGCAGTTCTTC.

The chain has TRBV19 and TRBJ1-5; weak D call: TRBD1 (5 bases). CDR3 size: 12 residues. In germline, CDR1 is LNHDA, CDR2 SQIVND (reference sequence). Trimming took 6 bases from V and 6 from J, leaving 9 bases between them. The CDR3: CASSVQGQPQHF. In DNA, the CDR3 is TGTGCCAGTAGCGTCCAGGGTCAGCCCCAGCATTTT. The full variable domain, in which reference TRBV19 and TRBJ1-5 provide the parts outside the CDR3, is DGGITQSPKYLFRKEGQNVTLSCEQNLNHDAMYWYRQDPGQGLRLIYYSQIVNDFQKGDIAEGYSVSREKKESFPLTVTSAQKNPTAFYLCASSVQGQPQHFGDGTRLSIL.

The rearrangement uses TRBV6-5 and TRBJ2-7; D is perhaps TRBD1 (5 bases). Between the trimmed V and J ends, which lost 0 bases and 6 bases, there was a span of 9 bases. CDR1 is MNHEY, CDR2 SVGAGI, per germline. The CDR3 sequence is 13 residues long. The CDR3 here is CASSYSGVGEQYV. The CDR3 coding sequence is TGTGCCAGCAGTTACTCAGGGGTGGGCGAGCAGTACGTC.

The chain recombines TRBV2 with TRBJ2-7; possibly TRBD2 for D (5 bases). The CDR3 is made up of 15 amino acids. Trimming removed 1 base at V and 0 bases at J, with 10 bases between. Germline lookup yields CDR1 SNHLY and CDR2 FYNNEI. The CDR3, as DNA: TGTGCCAGCAGTGAAGATTTAGGGAGCTCCTACGAGCAGTACGTC. Amino acids: CASSEDLGSSYEQYV.

The chain carries TRBV27 and TRBJ2-7, with 7 bases aligning to TRBD2. There are 15 residues in the CDR3. CDR1 MNHEY and CDR2 SMNVEV come from the germline V gene (reference sequence). After removal of 7 bases from V and 4 bases from J, the junction contained 13 bases not matched to a gene. The CDR3 DNA follows: TGTGCCAGCAAAAGGAGCGGGGTTTCCGTATACGAGCAGTACTTC. The encoded protein is CASKRSGVSVYEQYF.

This clone was counted once. The chain uses TRBV9 and TRBJ2-5; D ambiguous. Per germline, CDR1 SGDLS and CDR2 YYNGEE. Trimming pared 4 bases from V and 7 bases from J, leaving 17 bases between. The CDR3 covers 14 residues. The CDR3: CASSPMESLGTQYF. CDR3 sequence (DNA): TGTGCCAGCAGCCCGATGGAGTCTCTCGGGACCCAGTACTTC.

The chain couples TRBV2 to TRBJ1-4; D uncertain. Germline-derived CDR1 and CDR2 are SNHLY and FYNNEI. V was cut by 8 bases and J by 8 bases, with 6 bases left in between. The CDR3 extends over 10 amino acids. The CDR3 here is CASRSEKLFF. CDR3 bases: TGTGCCAGCCGAAGCGAAAAACTGTTTTTT. Full variable domain (rest looked up from reference TRBV2 and TRBJ1-4): EPEVTQTPSHQVTQMGQEVILRCVPISNHLYFYWYRQILGQKVEFLVSFYNNEISEKSEIFDDQFSVERPDGSNFTLKIRSTKLEDSAMYFCASRSEKLFFGSGTQLSVL.

The chain joins TRBV5-1 to TRBJ2-7; 8 nucleotides match TRBD2. This CDR3 is built from 18 residues. The germline V gene has CDR1 SGHRS and CDR2 YFSETQ. Unmatched junction bases numbered 11, after V lost 0 bases and J lost 0 bases. The CDR3 reads CASSLGPSGPQFSYEQYF. The CDR3 DNA reads TGCGCCAGCAGCTTGGGCCCTAGCGGGCCCCAATTCTCCTACGAGCAGTACTTC.

This chain joins TRBV28 and TRBJ2-7, with TRBD1 matching 11 bases. The CDR3 is 14 residues long. The V gene's germline CDR1 is MDHEN and CDR2 SYDVKM. V lost 6 bases, J lost 3 bases, and 4 bases stayed unmatched. The CDR3 spells CASSPGQGGYEQYF. The CDR3 nucleotides read TGTGCCAGCAGCCCGGGACAGGGGGGCTACGAGCAGTACTTC.

V is TRBV19 and J is TRBJ1-5; 7 nucleotides agree with TRBD1. The CDR3 spans 14 residues. Germline V CDR1 and CDR2: LNHDA, SQIVND (reference sequence). Unmatched junction bases numbered 3, after V lost 4 bases and J lost 3 bases. CDR3 nucleotide sequence: TGTGCCAGTAGTACGGGACAGTTCAATCAGCCCCAGCATTTT. Protein: CASSTGQFNQPQHF.

The rearrangement joins TRBV2 to TRBJ1-4, with a tentative D call TRBD1 (6 bases). The V end lost 4 bases, the J end lost 1 base, and 10 bases lay between the germline ends. The CDR3 has 15 amino acids. Per the germline V gene, CDR1 is SNHLY and CDR2 is FYNNEI. CDR3 DNA: TGTGCCAGCAGTGCCCCAGGGGAAACTAATGAAAAACTGTTTTTT. Its translation is CASSAPGETNEKLFF.

The chain has TRBV3-1 (or the pseudogene TRBV3-2) and TRBJ2-2, with 8 bases lining up with TRBD2. Looked up from germline, CDR1 is LGHDT and CDR2 is YNNKEL (reference sequence). With V trimmed by 0 bases and J by 1 base, 7 bases remained unmatched. This CDR3 is built from 18 residues. The CDR3 here is CASSQDPFSGGNTGELFF. As DNA, the CDR3 is TGTGCCAGCAGCCAAGATCCTTTCAGCGGGGGGAACACCGGGGAGCTGTTTTTT.

V is TRBV6-2 or TRBV6-3 and J is TRBJ2-5, with D maybe TRBD1 (5 bases). This CDR3 is 14 amino acids long. Trimming took 4 bases from V and 2 from J, leaving 11 bases between them. Looked up from germline, CDR1 is MNHEY and CDR2 is SVGEGT. As DNA, the CDR3 is TGTGCCAGCAGTTCCCGACAGTTTCAAGAGACCCAGTACTTC. Protein product: CASSSRQFQETQYF.

This clone has a single count. J is TRBJ2-7 and V is TRBV2; no reliable D call. The CDR3 is 14 residues long. In germline, CDR1 is SNHLY, CDR2 FYNNEI. V shed 6 bases and J shed 3 bases, with 15 bases lying between them. CDR3 region: CASSGRLLFYEQYF. The CDR3 DNA follows: TGTGCCAGCAGCGGCCGACTGCTTTTCTACGAGCAGTACTTC.

The chain links TRBV2 to TRBJ2-7; D gene uncertain. V lost 0 bases, J lost 2 bases, and 11 bases lay in between. The CDR3 contains 15 residues. The germline V gene has CDR1 SNHLY and CDR2 FYNNEI. As DNA, the CDR3 is TGTGCCAGCAGTGAAGCAACACAGAGAACCTACGAGCAGTACGTC. Translated, it gives CASSEATQRTYEQYV.